This TCR beta chain was captured in a study of cytomegalovirus exposure and HLA in healthy donors. The PCR ran on 60 Vbeta and 13 Jbeta primers. Measured with immunoSEQ multiplex PCR; TCRdb has only the in-frame clones, and not every one. The sample holds roughly 180,000 clones; about four fifths are singletons and the top ten take about 2.1%. Healthy bone marrow donors formed the donor group. Study-level findings and limits: Rare TCR sequences predominated, though certain public TCRs were found in many donors. Among TCR beta chains of equal frequency, HLA-associated ones were more clonally expanded in a later analysis. Among the CMV-associated chains, three were confirmed in vitro as specific for CMV antigens.

Note on this clone: Its matching antigen is unknown.

CDR3 size: 16 residues. Germline CDR1 and CDR2: GTSNPN and SVGIG (reference sequence). V trimming: 1 base; J trimming: 7 bases; junction bases outside the gene matches: 9. This TCR derives from a young woman in good health and CMV-seronegative. This chain joins TRBV30 and TRBJ1-6; 8 bases map to TRBD1. The sample comprised PBMCs. The CDR3 loop reads CAWSAVRGPLNSPLHF. The CDR3 DNA is TGTGCCTGGAGTGCGGTCAGGGGGCCCCTAAATTCACCCCTCCACTTT.